This record covers a single TCR beta chain. These data originate in a study of blood T cell repertoires in COVID-19. About the study: Specimens from acute and convalescent COVID-19 originated in the United States, Italy and Spain.

Produced via immunoSEQ multiplex PCR; TCRdb's table is partial and in-frame only. Found here are around 200,000 clones, 83% of them singletons; the top ten hold 6% to 7%. The clonotype was recovered from a woman in her forties with acute or convalescent COVID-19. Material for sequencing was peripheral blood.

The CDR3 coding sequence is TGTGCCAGCAAACTGCCCAATGAGCAGTTCTTC. This encodes CASKLPNEQFF. This rearrangement joins TRBV6-5 to TRBJ2-1; the D is unclear. The ends were cut back, 7 bases at V and 6 bases at J, with 7 bases in the middle. There are 11 residues in the CDR3. Germline V gives CDR1 MNHEY, CDR2 SVGAGI.